The clone carrying this T cell receptor beta chain was detected many times. This entry is derived from a study of regulatory T cells in long-lasting Graves disease. At the level of the study: The study counted Graves' disease as persistent given over 5 years of antithyroid drugs and positive TSH receptor antibodies.

Relying on iRepertoire HTBI primers and Arm-PCR of CDR3 regions, the team built TCR beta libraries. TCRdb reprocessed the multiplex PCR reads with MiXCR, giving one entry per CDR3 protein. The data show 400,000 to 500,000 distinct CDR3 sequences, 21% seen once. Per the germline V gene, CDR1 is MNHNS and CDR2 is SASEGT. V lost 6 bases and J 1 base, leaving 16 bases between the germline ends. CDR3 length: 15 residues. The time point denotes: persistent/refractory GD, antithyroid drugs over 5 years with positive TRAb. Isolated PBMC RNA provided the starting material for the TCR library. This receptor was taken from a female donor with Graves disease. The J gene is TRBJ2-7, the V gene TRBV6-1; no reliable D call. The sequencing used peripheral blood mononuclear cells (PBMCs), collected when the disease was refractory, from a patient treated with antithyroid drugs. CDR3 amino acids: CASSVSGLGSYEQYF. CDR3 in DNA: TGTGCCAGCAGCGTCTCTGGGCTAGGATCCTACGAGCAGTACTTC.